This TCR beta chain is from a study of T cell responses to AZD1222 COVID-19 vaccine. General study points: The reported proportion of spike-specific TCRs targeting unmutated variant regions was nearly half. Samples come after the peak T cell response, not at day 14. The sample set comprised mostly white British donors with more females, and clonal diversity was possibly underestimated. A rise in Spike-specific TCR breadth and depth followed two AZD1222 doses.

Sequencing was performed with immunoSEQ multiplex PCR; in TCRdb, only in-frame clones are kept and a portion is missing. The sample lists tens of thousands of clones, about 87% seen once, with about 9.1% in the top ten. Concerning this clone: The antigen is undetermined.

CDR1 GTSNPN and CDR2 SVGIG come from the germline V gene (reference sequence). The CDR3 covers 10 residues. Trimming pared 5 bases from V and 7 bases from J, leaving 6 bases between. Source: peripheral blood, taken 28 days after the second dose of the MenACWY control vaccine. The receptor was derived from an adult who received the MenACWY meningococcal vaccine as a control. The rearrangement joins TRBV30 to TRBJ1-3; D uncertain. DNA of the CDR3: TGTGCCTGGCTCGGGAACACCATATATTTT. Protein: CAWLGNTIYF.